This record covers a single T cell receptor beta chain. The entry originates in a study of blood T cell repertoires in COVID-19. On the study more broadly: From T cells, B-cell-depleted T cells, or PBMCs came the material, which was cDNA or gDNA.

Donors in Cohort 3 who had recovered were those with two negative PCRs, healthcare professional clearance, or resolution of their symptoms. Per the original data handling: Using reference gene primer amplification, nucleated cell counts were estimated. TCRdb's table, derived via immunoSEQ multiplex PCR, lists solely in-frame clones and lacks some. The DNA was the basis for D and trimming; V, J and clone size are from that table. The table has around 400,000 clones, just under 90% seen once; the top ten hold 1.7%. The sequenced sample consisted of PBMCs or T cells enriched from blood (not recorded which). The source is a woman aged 25 to 39 who had recovered from COVID-19.

The CDR3 spells CASSQPGTGYEQYF. Here the CDR3 DNA reads TGCGCCAGCAGCCAACCCGGGACAGGGTACGAGCAGTACTTC. The rearrangement links TRBV4-1 to TRBJ2-7, with 9 bases matching TRBD1. CDR3 length equals 14 residues. Per the germline V gene, CDR1 is MGHRA and CDR2 is YSYEKL. Trimming removed 2 bases from V and 4 bases from J; junction bases left unmatched: 3.